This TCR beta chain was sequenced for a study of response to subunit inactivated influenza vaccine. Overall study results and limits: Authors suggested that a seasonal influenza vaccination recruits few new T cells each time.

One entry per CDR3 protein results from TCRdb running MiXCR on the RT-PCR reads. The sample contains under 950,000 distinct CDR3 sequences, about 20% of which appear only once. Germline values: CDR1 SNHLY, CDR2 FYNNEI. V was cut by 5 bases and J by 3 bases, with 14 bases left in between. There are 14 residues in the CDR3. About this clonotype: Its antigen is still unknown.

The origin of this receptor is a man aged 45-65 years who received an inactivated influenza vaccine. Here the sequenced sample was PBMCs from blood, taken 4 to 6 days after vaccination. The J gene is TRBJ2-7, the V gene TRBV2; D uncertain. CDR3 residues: CASSRFQANYEQYF. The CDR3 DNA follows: TGTGCCAGCAGTCGGTTCCAGGCCAACTACGAGCAGTACTTC.